The 18 T cell receptor beta chains listed next were all sequenced from one sample in a study of human CD8 memory T cell subsets (dated by TCRdb to about 2020). A Human TCR Profiling Kit was used to prepare UMI-labeled 5' RACE TCRbeta libraries. TCRdb reprocessed the sequencing reads and holds a single record per CDR3 protein sequence, with no DNA. The sample's records list about 17,000 distinct CDR3 sequences. Of the sample, roughly 5% is held by the ten largest clones. Sequencing was carried out using CD8+ T cells from PBMCs. The receptors here all came from a human donor in good health.

The chain uses TRBV6-6 and TRBJ2-7; TCRdb indicates TRBD1, and absent DNA this call remains unverified. Germline V lookup: CDR1 MNHNY, CDR2 SVGAGI (reference sequence). CDR3 length equals 15 residues. The CDR3 region is CASSRQDLRNYEQYF.

The chain combines TRBV7-9 with TRBJ2-3. The CDR3 loop spans 17 amino acids. Germline CDR1 SEHNR, CDR2 FQNEAQ (reference sequence). This CDR3 reads CASSLALSGLNTDTQYF.

This chain joins TRBV5-1 and TRBJ2-7. CDR1 is SGHRS, CDR2 YFSETQ, per germline. The CDR3 is 13 amino acids. The CDR3 sequence: CASSFGEEYEQYF.

The chain couples TRBV12-3 or TRBV12-4 to TRBJ2-5; the D gene TCRdb calls, TRBD1, cannot be checked with no DNA. The CDR3 consists of 15 residues. CDR3 region: CASSADRQLQETQYF.

J is TRBJ1-3 and V is TRBV7-9; TCRdb reports TRBD1, a call that lacks DNA to check it against. Germline V gene data show CDR1 as SEHNR and CDR2 as FQNEAQ (reference sequence). The CDR3 has 16 amino acids. The CDR3 is CASSLRVTGDGNTIYF. Complete variable domain (other parts from reference TRBV7-9 and TRBJ1-3): DTGVSQNPRHKITKRGQNVTFRCDPISEHNRLYWYRQTLGQGPEFLTYFQNEAQLEKSRLLSDRFSAERPKGSFSTLEIQRTEQGDSAMYLCASSLRVTGDGNTIYFGEGSWLTVV.

V and J are TRBV19 and TRBJ2-1. Germline CDR1 LNHDA, CDR2 SQIVND (reference sequence). The CDR3 loop spans 13 amino acids. CDR3 sequence: CASSLVPYNEQFF.

The chain is built from TRBV5-6 and TRBJ2-5; without DNA, the TCRdb call of TRBD1 cannot be checked. Germline loops: CDR1 SGHDT, CDR2 YYEEEE. CDR3 size: 16 residues. CDR3 residues: CASSSDVGQVQETQYF.

The V and J genes are TRBV28 and TRBJ2-1. CDR1 MDHEN and CDR2 SYDVKM come from the germline V gene. The CDR3 spans 14 residues. This chain's CDR3 is CASRPGGSYNEQFF.

The V gene is TRBV4-2, the J gene TRBJ2-7. There are 13 residues in the CDR3. Germline V lookup: CDR1 LGHNA, CDR2 YNFKEQ. The CDR3: CASSPRRNYEQYF.

V gene TRBV7-9 combines with J gene TRBJ1-2; TCRdb gives TRBD1 as the D gene, but with no DNA this cannot be confirmed. CDR3 length: 15 residues. Germline V gene data show CDR1 as SEHNR and CDR2 as FQNEAQ (reference sequence). CDR3 amino acids: CASSLGGGQSYGYTF. Filled out from reference TRBV7-9 and TRBJ1-2, the complete variable domain reads DTGVSQNPRHKITKRGQNVTFRCDPISEHNRLYWYRQTLGQGPEFLTYFQNEAQLEKSRLLSDRFSAERPKGSFSTLEIQRTEQGDSAMYLCASSLGGGQSYGYTFGSGTRLTVV.

This rearrangement joins TRBV7-6 to TRBJ2-3; with no DNA, the TCRdb D assignment of TRBD2 cannot be verified. Germline V gene sequence: CDR1 SGHVS, CDR2 FNYEAQ. The CDR3 spans 16 residues. The CDR3 loop is CASSSALAGRADTQYF.

The rearrangement uses TRBV7-9 and TRBJ2-1; TCRdb lists TRBD2, though no DNA is available to test this call. The CDR3 is made up of 17 amino acids. The germline V gene has CDR1 SEHNR and CDR2 FQNEAQ (reference sequence). CDR3 region: CASSLSAGGLKHNEQFF.

This chain links TRBV29-1 with TRBJ2-7; no DNA is available, so the TRBD2 call from TCRdb remains unchecked. Germline loops: CDR1 SQVTM, CDR2 ANQGSEA. This CDR3 is 15 amino acids long. CDR3 sequence: CSVEASSGRHYEQYF.

The J gene is TRBJ1-6, the V gene TRBV10-3; TCRdb proposes TRBD1, but this gene call is untestable without DNA. Germline V lookup: CDR1 ENHRY, CDR2 SYGVKD. The CDR3 has 14 residues. This CDR3 is CAIRDQGLNSPLHF.

The chain couples TRBV6-2 or TRBV6-3 to TRBJ1-1. There are 12 residues in the CDR3. Germline CDR1 is MNHEY and CDR2 is SVGEGT. CDR3 region: CASSYLNTEAFF.

The chain links TRBV28 to TRBJ2-5; TCRdb indicates TRBD1, and absent DNA this call remains unverified. This CDR3 has 15 residues. The germline CDR1 and CDR2 sequences are MDHEN and SYDVKM. Here the CDR3 reads CASSSLTGEWETQYF.

The chain couples TRBV3-2 to TRBJ2-7; TCRdb gives TRBD1 as the D gene, but with no DNA this cannot be confirmed. TRBV3-2 counts as a pseudogene. CDR3 size: 16 residues. CDR3 amino acids: CASSQEGFGQGYEQYF.

This chain links TRBV18 with TRBJ1-2; with no DNA, the TCRdb D assignment of TRBD1 cannot be verified. Germline loops: CDR1 KGHSH, CDR2 LQKENI. The CDR3 is made up of 15 amino acids. The CDR3 reads CASSQVDRVDYGYTF.